The sequence of this TCR beta chain was determined in a study of cytomegalovirus exposure and HLA in healthy donors. Study-wide results and caveats: Accurate prediction of HLA-A and HLA-B alleles (for most subjects) was reportedly achieved from TCR beta sequences.

The PCR contained 60 Vbeta and 13 Jbeta primers. Sequenced by immunoSEQ multiplex PCR; TCRdb stores in-frame clones only, minus some. The table records 100,000 to 120,000 clones, roughly 80% of them present only once. V lost 3 bases, J lost 0 bases, and 12 bases lay in between. Germline V gene lookup returns CDR1 SGHNT and CDR2 YYREEE (reference sequence). The CDR3 covers 15 residues. Note on this clone: Its target is not known.

The chain links TRBV5-4 to TRBJ1-2, with D maybe TRBD1 (6 bases). Sample: PBMCs. The TCR sequence derives from a man between 25 and 39 years old in good health and CMV-seropositive. The CDR3: CASSSGQPTNYGYTF. CDR3 in DNA: TGTGCCAGCAGCTCGGGACAACCTACTAACTATGGCTACACCTTC.